Below, one T cell receptor beta chain is given with its context. Authors' processing steps: Quantification of nucleated cells was approximated via reference gene primer amplification. The table came from immunoSEQ multiplex PCR; TCRdb's copy has only in-frame clones and leaves some out. The DNA was the basis for D and trimming; V, J and clone size are from that table. Seen here are about 350,000 clones, under 95% observed once, and the top ten hold more than 3%. The V and J ends lost 6 bases and 7 bases respectively, with 7 bases between them. The CDR3 extends over 12 amino acids. The sample belongs to a study of blood T cell repertoires in COVID-19. Study-wide context: Acute and convalescent COVID-19 samples came from the United States, Italy and Spain. The analysed material was cDNA or gDNA that came from T cells, B-cell-depleted T cells, or PBMCs.

The specimen sequenced was peripheral blood. The origin of this receptor is a young woman who had recovered from COVID-19. The V and J genes are TRBV12-3 or TRBV12-4 and TRBJ1-6, with D maybe TRBD1 (6 bases). As DNA, the CDR3 is TGTGCCAGCAGGACAGGAAATTCACCCCTCCACTTT. Translation gives CASRTGNSPLHF.